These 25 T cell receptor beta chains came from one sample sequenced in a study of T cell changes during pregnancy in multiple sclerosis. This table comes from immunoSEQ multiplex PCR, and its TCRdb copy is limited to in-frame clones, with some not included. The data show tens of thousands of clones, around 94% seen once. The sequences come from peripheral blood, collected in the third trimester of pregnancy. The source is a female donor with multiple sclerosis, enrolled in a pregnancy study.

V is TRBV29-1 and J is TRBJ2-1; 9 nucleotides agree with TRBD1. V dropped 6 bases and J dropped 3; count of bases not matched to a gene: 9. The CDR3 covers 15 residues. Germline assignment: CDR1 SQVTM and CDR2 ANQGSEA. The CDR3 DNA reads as TGCAGCGTCCTCTCCGGGACAGGGCGCTACAATGAGCAGTTCTTC. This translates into CSVLSGTGRYNEQFF.

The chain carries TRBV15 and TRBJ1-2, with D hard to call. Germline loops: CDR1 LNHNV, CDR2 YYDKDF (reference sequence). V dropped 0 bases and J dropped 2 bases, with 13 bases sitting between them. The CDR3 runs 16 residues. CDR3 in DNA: TGTGCCACCAGCAGAGATCTTGTGAGGTCCAACTATGGCTACACCTTC. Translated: CATSRDLVRSNYGYTF.

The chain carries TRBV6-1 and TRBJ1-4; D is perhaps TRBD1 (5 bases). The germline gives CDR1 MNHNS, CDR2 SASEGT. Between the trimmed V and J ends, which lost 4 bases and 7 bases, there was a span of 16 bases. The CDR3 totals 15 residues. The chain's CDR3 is CASSGGGSGSEKLFF. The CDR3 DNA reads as TGTGCCAGCAGTGGGGGGGGGTCCGGCAGTGAAAAACTGTTTTTT.

CDR3 in amino acids: CASSEGFQETQYF. The CDR3 DNA sequence: TGTGCCAGCAGCGAGGGATTTCAAGAGACCCAGTACTTC. The chain combines TRBV5-8 with TRBJ2-5; D may be TRBD2 (5 bases). Germline-derived CDR1 and CDR2 are SGHTS and YDEGEE. V was trimmed by 4 bases and J by 2 bases, leaving 9 bases between them. The CDR3 runs 13 residues.

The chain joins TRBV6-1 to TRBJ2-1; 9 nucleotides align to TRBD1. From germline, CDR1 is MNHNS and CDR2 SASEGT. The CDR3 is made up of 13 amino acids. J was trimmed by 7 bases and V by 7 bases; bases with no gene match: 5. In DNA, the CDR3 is TGTGCCAGCATCGGGACAGGGCGGAATGAGCAGTTCTTC. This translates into CASIGTGRNEQFF.

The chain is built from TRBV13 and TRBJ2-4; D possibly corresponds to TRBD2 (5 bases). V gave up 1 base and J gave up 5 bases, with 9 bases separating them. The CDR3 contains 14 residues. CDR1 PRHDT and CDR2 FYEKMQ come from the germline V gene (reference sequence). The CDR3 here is CASSLETGENIQYF. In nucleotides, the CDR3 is TGTGCCAGCAGCTTAGAAACCGGGGAAAACATTCAGTACTTC.

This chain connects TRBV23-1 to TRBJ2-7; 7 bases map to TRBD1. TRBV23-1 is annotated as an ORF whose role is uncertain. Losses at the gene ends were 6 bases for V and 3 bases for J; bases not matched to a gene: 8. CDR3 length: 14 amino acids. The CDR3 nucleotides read TGCGCCAGCAGCCACAGGGGTGAACGCTACGAGCAGTACTTC. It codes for CASSHRGERYEQYF.

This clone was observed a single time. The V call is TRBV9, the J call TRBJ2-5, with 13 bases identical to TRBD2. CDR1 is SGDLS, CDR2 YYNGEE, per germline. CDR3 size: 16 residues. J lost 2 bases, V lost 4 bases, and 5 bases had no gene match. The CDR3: CASSLGGLAGQETQYF. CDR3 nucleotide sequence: TGTGCCAGCAGCCTCGGGGGACTAGCGGGACAAGAGACCCAGTACTTC.

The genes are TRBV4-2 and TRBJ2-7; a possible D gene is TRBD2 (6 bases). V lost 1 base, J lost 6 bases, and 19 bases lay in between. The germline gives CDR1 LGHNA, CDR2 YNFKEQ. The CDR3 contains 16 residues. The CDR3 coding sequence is TGTGCCAGCAGCCAAGGTCCGGGAGCCGACTTCCTCGAGCAGTACTTC. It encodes CASSQGPGADFLEQYF.

CDR3 nucleotide sequence: TGTGCCAGCAGACGGACAGGGGGTAACTCTGGGGCCAACGTCCTGACTTTC. Residues: CASRRTGGNSGANVLTF. This chain connects TRBV11-2 to TRBJ2-6, with TRBD1 identical over 10 bases. Trimming removed 6 bases from V and 0 bases from J; junction bases left unmatched: 5. The germline CDR1 and CDR2 sequences are SGHAT and FQNNGV. The CDR3 is 17 amino acids.

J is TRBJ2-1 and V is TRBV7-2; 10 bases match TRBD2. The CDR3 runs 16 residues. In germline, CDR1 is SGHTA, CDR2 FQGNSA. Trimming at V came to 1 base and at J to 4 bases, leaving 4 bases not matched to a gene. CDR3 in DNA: TGTGCCAGCAGCTTAGGAGCGGGGGGGTTTTACAATGAGCAGTTCTTC. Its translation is CASSLGAGGFYNEQFF.

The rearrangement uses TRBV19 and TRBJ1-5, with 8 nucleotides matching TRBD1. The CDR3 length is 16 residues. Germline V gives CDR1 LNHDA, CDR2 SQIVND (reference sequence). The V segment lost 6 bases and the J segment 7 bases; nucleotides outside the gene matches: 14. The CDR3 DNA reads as TGTGCCAGTAGGCCTTACGGACAGGGAGGAATGCAGCCCCAGCATTTT. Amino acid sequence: CASRPYGQGGMQPQHF.

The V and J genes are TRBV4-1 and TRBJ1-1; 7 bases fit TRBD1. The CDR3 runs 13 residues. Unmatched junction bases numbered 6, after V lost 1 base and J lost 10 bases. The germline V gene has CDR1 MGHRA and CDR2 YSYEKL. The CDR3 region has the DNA TGCGCCAGCAGCCAAGTGAGGGGGCCTAGAGCTTTCTTT. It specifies CASSQVRGPRAFF.

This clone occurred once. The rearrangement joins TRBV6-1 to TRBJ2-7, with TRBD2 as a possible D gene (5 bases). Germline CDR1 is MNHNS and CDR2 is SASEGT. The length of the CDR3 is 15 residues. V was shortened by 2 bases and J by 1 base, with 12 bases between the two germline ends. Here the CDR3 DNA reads TGTGCCAGCAGTGAAAGCGGCGCGGAATCCTACGAGCAGTACTTC. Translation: CASSESGAESYEQYF.

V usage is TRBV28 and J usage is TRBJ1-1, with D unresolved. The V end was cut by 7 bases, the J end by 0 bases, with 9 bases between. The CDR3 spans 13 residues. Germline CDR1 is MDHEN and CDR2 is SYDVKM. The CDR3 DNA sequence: TGTGCCAGCACCGTGCAGATGAACACTGAAGCTTTCTTT. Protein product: CASTVQMNTEAFF. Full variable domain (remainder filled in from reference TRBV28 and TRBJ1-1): DVKVTQSSRYLVKRTGEKVFLECVQDMDHENMFWYRQDPGLGLRLIYFSYDVKMKEKGDIPEGYSVSREKKERFSLILESASTNQTSMYLCASTVQMNTEAFFGQGTRLTVV.

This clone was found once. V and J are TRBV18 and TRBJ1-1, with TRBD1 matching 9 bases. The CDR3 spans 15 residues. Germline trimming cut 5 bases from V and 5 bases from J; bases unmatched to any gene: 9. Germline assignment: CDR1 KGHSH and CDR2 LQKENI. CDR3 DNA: TGTGCCAGCTCAAATACAGGGGGCGAGTGGACTGAAGCTTTCTTT. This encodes CASSNTGGEWTEAFF.

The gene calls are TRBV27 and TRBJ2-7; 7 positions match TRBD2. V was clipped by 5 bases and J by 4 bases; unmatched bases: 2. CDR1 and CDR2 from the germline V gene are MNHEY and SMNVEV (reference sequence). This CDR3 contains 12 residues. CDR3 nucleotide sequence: TGTGCCAGCAGTGGACTAGGGTACGAGCAGTACTTC. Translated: CASSGLGYEQYF.

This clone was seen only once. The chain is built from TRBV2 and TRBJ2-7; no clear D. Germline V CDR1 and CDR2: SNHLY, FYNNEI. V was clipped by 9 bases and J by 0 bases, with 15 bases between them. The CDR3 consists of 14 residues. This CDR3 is CARSAESDSYEQYF. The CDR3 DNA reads TGTGCCAGGAGCGCGGAGTCAGACTCCTACGAGCAGTACTTC.

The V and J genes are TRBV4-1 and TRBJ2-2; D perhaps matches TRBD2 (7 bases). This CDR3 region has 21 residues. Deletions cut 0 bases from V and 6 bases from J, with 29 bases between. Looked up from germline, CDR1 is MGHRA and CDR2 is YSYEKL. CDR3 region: CASSQDPQRLGGGRESGELFF. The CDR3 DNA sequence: TGCGCCAGCAGCCAAGATCCACAAAGGTTGGGAGGGGGTCGGGAGTCCGGGGAGCTGTTTTTT.

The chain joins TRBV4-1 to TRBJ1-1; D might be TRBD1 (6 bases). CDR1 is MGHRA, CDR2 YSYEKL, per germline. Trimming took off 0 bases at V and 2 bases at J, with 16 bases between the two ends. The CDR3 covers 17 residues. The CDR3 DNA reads TGCGCCAGCAGCCAAGAACCCCCGGGGGGGGGCAACACTGAAGCTTTCTTT. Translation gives CASSQEPPGGGNTEAFF.

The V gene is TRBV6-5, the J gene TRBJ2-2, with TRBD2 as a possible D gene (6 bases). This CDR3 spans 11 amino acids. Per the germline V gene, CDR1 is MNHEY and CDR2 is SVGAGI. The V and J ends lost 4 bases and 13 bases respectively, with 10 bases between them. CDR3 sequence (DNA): TGTGCCAGCAGTTCGGGGGAAGTGCTGTTTTTT. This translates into CASSSGEVLFF.

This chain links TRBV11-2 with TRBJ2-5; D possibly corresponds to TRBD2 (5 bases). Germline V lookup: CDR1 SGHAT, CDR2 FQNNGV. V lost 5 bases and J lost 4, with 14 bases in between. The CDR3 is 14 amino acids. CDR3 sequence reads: CASSQDVGRETQYF. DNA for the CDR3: TGTGCCAGCAGCCAGGATGTGGGGAGAGAGACCCAGTACTTC.

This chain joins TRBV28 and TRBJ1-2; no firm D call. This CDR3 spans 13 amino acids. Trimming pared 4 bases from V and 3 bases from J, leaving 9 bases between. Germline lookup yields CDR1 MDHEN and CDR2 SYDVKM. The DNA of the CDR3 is TGTGCCAGCAGTTACGGGTTTGACTATGGCTACACCTTC. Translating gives CASSYGFDYGYTF.

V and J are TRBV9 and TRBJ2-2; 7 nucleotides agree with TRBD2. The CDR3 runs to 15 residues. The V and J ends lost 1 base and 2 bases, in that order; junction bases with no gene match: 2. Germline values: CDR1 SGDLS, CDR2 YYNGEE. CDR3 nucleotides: TGTGCCAGCAGCGTAAGCGGGACTAACACCGGGGAGCTGTTTTTT. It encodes CASSVSGTNTGELFF.

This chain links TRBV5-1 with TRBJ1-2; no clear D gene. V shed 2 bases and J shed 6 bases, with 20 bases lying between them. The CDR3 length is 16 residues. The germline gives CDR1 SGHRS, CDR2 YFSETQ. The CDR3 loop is CASSLNGGSTLNGYTF. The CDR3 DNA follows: TGCGCCAGCAGCTTAAACGGAGGCTCTACACTCAATGGCTACACCTTC.